What follows are 8 T cell receptor beta chains derived from one specimen sequenced in a study of T-cell reconstitution after alpha-beta-depleted transplantation in children. Unique molecular identifiers were used in preparing the TCRbeta library. TCRdb passed the PCR reads through MiXCR, listing each CDR3 protein once. The table includes roughly 340,000 distinct CDR3 sequences, roughly 17% detected once. Sequencing was performed on PBMCs, mostly from graft donor cells, taken 360 days after TCRalphabeta/CD19-depleted stem cell transplant. These TCRs come from a male patient aged 2-10 years who had a stem cell transplant for acute lymphoblastic leukemia, so the T cells may come from the graft donor.

This clonotype was seen only a few times. This sequence joins TRBV4-2 and TRBJ1-2; D is uncertain. CDR3 length: 15 amino acids. Germline V CDR1 and CDR2: LGHNA, YNFKEQ. V lost 3 bases and J 8 bases, leaving 19 bases between the germline ends. Written as DNA, the CDR3 is TGTGCCAGCAGCCATGAAGACGGTTCTCCTGGCGGCTACACCTTC. Its protein is CASSHEDGSPGGYTF.

This clonotype was counted only a few times. The DNA of the CDR3 is TGTGCCAGCAGCCGCTTGGCGCGCGGAGCATACAATGAGCAGTTCTTC. Encoded protein: CASSRLARGAYNEQFF. The rearrangement links TRBV11-2 to TRBJ2-1; D uncertain. Trimming stripped 5 bases from V and 4 bases from J, with 18 bases between. Germline V gene sequence: CDR1 SGHAT, CDR2 FQNNGV. The CDR3 has 16 residues.

The chain uses TRBV27 and TRBJ1-3, with TRBD1 as a possible D gene (5 bases). V gave up 5 bases and J gave up 4 bases, with 21 bases separating them. The CDR3 loop spans 17 amino acids. Germline lookup yields CDR1 MNHEY and CDR2 SMNVEV (reference sequence). CDR3 sequence reads: CASSPTPGSPEGNTIYF. The CDR3 DNA reads TGTGCCAGCAGTCCAACCCCAGGGTCGCCTGAGGGAAACACCATATATTTT.

Turning to this clonotype: Because it lacks the conserved phenylalanine or tryptophan at the end, this CDR3 is likely a read error. The V call is TRBV4-1, the J call TRBJ2-3; TRBD2 aligns across 8 bases. Germline CDR1 reads MGHRA; CDR2 reads YSYEKL. V lost 0 bases to trimming and J lost 2 bases; unmatched junction nucleotides: 10. This CDR3 region has 18 residues. The CDR3, as DNA: TGCGCCAGCAGCCAAGATACCCCGAGCGGGGGCAACACAGATACGCAGTATCTT. Translated: CASSQDTPSGGNTDTQYL.

V gene TRBV27 combines with J gene TRBJ2-5; TRBD2 aligns across 11 bases. The CDR3 covers 15 residues. Losses at the gene ends were 6 bases for V and 2 bases for J; bases not matched to a gene: 5. Looked up from germline, CDR1 is MNHEY and CDR2 is SMNVEV (reference sequence). CDR3 DNA: TGTGCCAGCAGGCCCAGACTAGCGGGACAAGAGACCCAGTACTTC. Its protein product is CASRPRLAGQETQYF.

The J gene is TRBJ1-1, the V gene TRBV28; D remains ambiguous. Trimming removed 2 bases from V and 3 bases from J, with 10 bases in between. CDR1 and CDR2 (germline): MDHEN, SYDVKM. The CDR3 is made up of 14 amino acids. CDR3 bases: TGTGCCAGCAGTTTAATTTTTCCCCACACTGAAGCTTTCTTT. It translates to CASSLIFPHTEAFF. Full variable domain (outside the CDR3, taken from reference TRBV28 and TRBJ1-1): DVKVTQSSRYLVKRTGEKVFLECVQDMDHENMFWYRQDPGLGLRLIYFSYDVKMKEKGDIPEGYSVSREKKERFSLILESASTNQTSMYLCASSLIFPHTEAFFGQGTRLTVV.

This clonotype was picked up a small number of times. This chain joins TRBV30 and TRBJ1-5; D is unresolved. CDR3 length: 13 amino acids. Germline CDR1 GTSNPN, CDR2 SVGIG (reference sequence). V was clipped by 0 bases and J by 4 bases, with 7 bases between them. DNA of the CDR3: TGTGCCTGGAGTGTTGCAGGAAATCAGCCCCAGCATTTT. Translation: CAWSVAGNQPQHF.

This clonotype was seen many times. The J gene is TRBJ2-1, the V gene TRBV20-1, with D perhaps given as TRBD1 or TRBD2 (5 bases each). V was trimmed by 0 bases and J by 0 bases, leaving 12 bases between them. There are 16 residues in the CDR3. From germline, CDR1 is DFQATT and CDR2 SNEGSKA (reference sequence). The CDR3 loop reads CSARDYWGSSYNEQFF. CDR3 bases: TGCAGTGCTAGAGATTACTGGGGGAGCTCCTACAATGAGCAGTTCTTC.